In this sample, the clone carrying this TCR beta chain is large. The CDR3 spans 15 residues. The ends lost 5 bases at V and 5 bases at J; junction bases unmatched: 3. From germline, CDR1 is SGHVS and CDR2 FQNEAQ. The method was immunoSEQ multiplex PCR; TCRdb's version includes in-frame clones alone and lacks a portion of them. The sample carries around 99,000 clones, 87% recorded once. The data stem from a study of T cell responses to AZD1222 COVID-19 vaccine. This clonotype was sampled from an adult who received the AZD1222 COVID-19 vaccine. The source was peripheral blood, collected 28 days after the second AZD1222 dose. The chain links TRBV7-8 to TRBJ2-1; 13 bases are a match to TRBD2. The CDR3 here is CASSRLAGGHNEQFF. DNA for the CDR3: TGTGCCAGCAGCCGACTAGCGGGGGGCCACAATGAGCAGTTCTTC.